The T cell receptor (beta chain) under discussion was sequenced for a study of OX40 agonist ivuxolimab in advanced cancers. The germline CDR1 and CDR2 sequences are SGHNT and YENEEA. Trimming at V came to 6 bases and at J to 4 bases, leaving 10 bases not matched to a gene. This CDR3 has 16 amino acids. Data came from immunoSEQ multiplex PCR; TCRdb stores just in-frame clones and leaves some out. The repertoire holds fewer than 70,000 clones, 70% to 90% seen once, with just over 0.6% in the top ten. This TCR derives from an adult with an advanced solid tumor such as melanoma, head and neck, liver or kidney cancer. The input for sequencing was CD4+ or CD8+ T cells sorted from blood, taken in a trial of the OX40 agonist ivuxolimab. J is TRBJ2-7 and V is TRBV11-3, with 12 nucleotides matching TRBD2. The CDR3 DNA follows: TGTGCCAGCAGTTCTAGACTAGCGGGAGATTTGTACGAGCAGTACTTC. Its protein is CASSSRLAGDLYEQYF.